This TCR beta chain came from a study of technical replicates of blood from a handful of donors. Libraries were prepared by immunoSEQ multiplex PCR; TCRdb keeps only in-frame clonotypes and omits some of them. The sample contains about 15,000 clones, 86% of which appear only once. The CDR3 extends over 14 amino acids. Germline-derived CDR1 and CDR2 are SGHRS and YFSETQ. Trimming shortened V by 2 bases and J by 8 bases, and 14 bases separated the two germline ends. This clone has a single count. The specimen was PBMCs. The rearrangement links TRBV5-1 to TRBJ2-1, with D maybe TRBD2 (6 bases). The clonotype originates from a human donor in good health. The DNA for the CDR3 is TGCGCCAGCAGCTTAGGAGGGATGAGCGATGAGCAGTTCTTC. This encodes CASSLGGMSDEQFF.